A single sample gave rise to the 28 T cell receptor beta chains below, sequenced in a study of cytotoxic CD8 clonotypes in ibrutinib-treated CLL. TCRdb keeps only in-frame clones here, not all; method: immunoSEQ multiplex PCR. The sample gives 50,000 to 60,000 clones, approximately 87% of which show up once; about a fifth is in the top ten. The specimen was PBMCs, collected after 24 months of ibrutinib treatment. These receptors all stem from a human donor with chronic lymphocytic leukemia.

The rearrangement joins TRBV2 to TRBJ2-1; 13 positions agree with TRBD2. CDR1 is SNHLY, CDR2 FYNNEI, per germline. The CDR3 runs 17 residues. J gave up 8 bases and V 3 bases, and 10 bases lay outside the gene matches. The chain's CDR3 is CASSDPTSGRATDEQFF. In DNA, the CDR3 is TGTGCCAGCAGTGACCCTACTAGCGGGAGGGCCACGGATGAGCAGTTCTTC.

V and J are TRBV7-2 and TRBJ2-2, with 8 bases lining up with TRBD2. From germline, CDR1 is SGHTA and CDR2 FQGNSA. The CDR3 runs to 17 residues. V dropped 3 bases and J dropped 6; count of bases not matched to a gene: 12. CDR3 nucleotides: TGTGCCAGCAGCTTCACCTGGACTAGCCGTTACGCCGGGGAGCTGTTTTTT. Its protein product is CASSFTWTSRYAGELFF.

This chain joins TRBV2 and TRBJ2-5; D is perhaps TRBD2 (5 bases). This CDR3 region has 14 residues. V was pared by 6 bases and J by 1 base, with 12 bases between. In germline, CDR1 is SNHLY, CDR2 FYNNEI. CDR3 coding DNA: TGTGCCAGCAGCCCTGGAGGTGCCCAAGAGACCCAGTACTTC. This sequence encodes CASSPGGAQETQYF.

The V call is TRBV11-2, the J call TRBJ2-1; 12 bases are shared with TRBD2. The CDR3 contains 16 residues. The V gene end was trimmed by 4 bases and the J gene end by 5 bases; junction bases not matched to a gene: 6. Per the germline V gene, CDR1 is SGHAT and CDR2 is FQNNGV. CDR3 region: CASSSLTSGSHNEQFF. The CDR3 DNA sequence: TGTGCCAGCAGCTCCTTGACTAGCGGGAGTCACAATGAGCAGTTCTTC.

The CDR3 protein is CASSLSSYEQYF. CDR3 coding DNA: TGTGCCAGCAGCCTGAGCTCCTACGAGCAGTACTTC. The J gene is TRBJ2-7, the V gene TRBV7-2; D gene unclear. This CDR3 has 12 amino acids. The germline V gene encodes CDR1 SGHTA and CDR2 FQGNSA. V was pared by 5 bases and J by 0 bases, with 5 bases between.

The rearrangement joins TRBV25-1 to TRBJ2-1, with D hard to call. Germline assignment: CDR1 MGHDK and CDR2 SYGVNS. The CDR3 has 12 amino acids. With 4 bases removed from V and 5 bases from J, the gap between germline ends came to 6 bases. The CDR3 DNA reads as TGTGCCAGCAGTGCCTACGACAATGAGCAGTTCTTC. Encoded protein: CASSAYDNEQFF. The variable domain in full, completed from reference TRBV25-1 and TRBJ2-1, reads EADIYQTPRYLVIGTGKKITLECSQTMGHDKMYWYQQDPGMELHLIHYSYGVNSTEKGDLSSESTVSRIRTEHFPLTLESARPSHTSQYLCASSAYDNEQFFGPGTRLTVL.

This rearrangement joins TRBV14 to TRBJ2-5; D remains ambiguous. Germline-derived CDR1 and CDR2 are SGHDN and FVKESK. The CDR3 is 15 amino acids. V was clipped by 0 bases and J by 4 bases, with 12 bases between them. In nucleotides, the CDR3 is TGTGCCAGCAGCCAAGATCTTTCTTGGGGAGAGACCCAGTACTTC. Encoded protein: CASSQDLSWGETQYF.

V gene TRBV25-1 combines with J gene TRBJ2-3, with D hard to call. Germline CDR1 and CDR2: MGHDK and SYGVNS. The CDR3 sequence is 11 residues long. V lost 4 bases, J lost 3 bases, and 2 bases lay in between. The DNA of the CDR3 is TGTGCCAGCAGTGTGACAGATACGCAGTATTTT. This gives the protein CASSVTDTQYF.

The V gene is TRBV2, the J gene TRBJ2-3; TRBD2 matches at 12 bases. The CDR3 extends over 16 amino acids. V was pared by 6 bases and J by 5 bases, with 9 bases of the junction left unmatched. In germline, CDR1 is SNHLY, CDR2 FYNNEI. CDR3 protein: CASRLLGLAGRDTQYF. The CDR3 DNA sequence: TGTGCCAGCAGATTATTGGGACTAGCGGGCCGAGATACGCAGTATTTT.

This clone showed up just a few times. The chain joins TRBV12-5 to TRBJ1-2; TRBD1 matches at 9 bases. Trimming cost V 7 bases and J 7 bases; bases outside gene matches: 13. The CDR3 sequence is 15 residues long. Germline CDR1 and CDR2: LGHNT and FRNRAP. The CDR3 spells CASALGSGTGLGYTF. The CDR3, as DNA: TGTGCTAGTGCCCTGGGGTCCGGGACAGGGCTTGGCTACACCTTC.

The gene calls are TRBV30 and TRBJ2-6; D is possibly TRBD1 (5 bases). Trimming left V 3 bases short and J 0 bases short, with 9 bases between. Germline V gene sequence: CDR1 GTSNPN, CDR2 SVGIG (reference sequence). The CDR3 is 15 residues long. CDR3: CAWRDIFSGANVLTF. CDR3 DNA: TGTGCCTGGAGGGACATATTCTCTGGGGCCAACGTCCTGACTTTC.

The chain combines TRBV4-3 with TRBJ2-1; weak D call: TRBD2 (6 bases). The CDR3 is 14 amino acids. Germline loops: CDR1 LGHNA, CDR2 YSLEER. Trimming pared 4 bases from V and 4 bases from J, leaving 11 bases between. The CDR3 nucleotides read TGCGCCAGCAGCCGACTAGGGTCGTACAATGAGCAGTTCTTC. As protein: CASSRLGSYNEQFF.

J is TRBJ1-2 and V is TRBV30; 9 bases fit TRBD1. Trimming took 2 bases from V and 5 from J; bases not matched to a gene: 3. The CDR3 spans 13 residues. Germline CDR1 and CDR2: GTSNPN and SVGIG (reference sequence). The CDR3 spells CAWSPGQGYGYTF. The CDR3, as DNA: TGTGCCTGGAGTCCAGGACAGGGGTATGGCTACACCTTC.

This chain links TRBV5-8 with TRBJ1-2; D is uncertain. This CDR3 is built from 13 residues. Trimming left V 3 bases short and J 6 bases short, with 12 bases between. Germline V lookup: CDR1 SGHTS, CDR2 YDEGEE. CDR3 nucleotides: TGTGCCAGCAGCTACTCCTTAACGGATGGCTACACCTTC. Protein product: CASSYSLTDGYTF.

The V call is TRBV19, the J call TRBJ2-5; possibly TRBD1 for D (5 bases). Germline CDR1 LNHDA, CDR2 SQIVND (reference sequence). The CDR3 has 17 amino acids. The V and J ends lost 1 base and 0 bases respectively, with 15 bases between them. This chain's CDR3 is CASSIAAPGRYQETQYF. The DNA of the CDR3 is TGTGCCAGTAGTATAGCCGCCCCAGGGCGGTACCAAGAGACCCAGTACTTC.

The V and J genes are TRBV4-2 and TRBJ1-1, with TRBD1 matching over 7 bases. The length of the CDR3 is 15 residues. Germline assignment: CDR1 LGHNA and CDR2 YNFKEQ. Losses at the gene ends were 6 bases for V and 4 bases for J; bases not matched to a gene: 11. The CDR3 loop is CASRVRQGAGTEAFF. The DNA for the CDR3 is TGTGCCAGCAGGGTCAGACAGGGCGCAGGCACTGAAGCTTTCTTT.

The chain has TRBV28 and TRBJ1-3; D remains ambiguous. In germline, CDR1 is MDHEN, CDR2 SYDVKM. V was clipped by 3 bases and J by 1 base, with 4 bases between them. The length of the CDR3 is 13 residues. DNA for the CDR3: TGTGCCAGCAGTTTTAGGTCTGGAAACACCATATATTTT. Residues: CASSFRSGNTIYF.

This clone is a singleton in its sample. The chain combines TRBV28 with TRBJ2-1; 8 nucleotides match TRBD2. The CDR3 has 15 amino acids. Trimming took 6 bases from V and 5 from J; bases not matched to a gene: 9. The germline V gene has CDR1 MDHEN and CDR2 SYDVKM. DNA of the CDR3: TGTGCCAGCAGCCTCCCGGGACTAGGGGACAATGAGCAGTTCTTC. It encodes CASSLPGLGDNEQFF.

This rearrangement joins TRBV6-5 to TRBJ2-1; maybe TRBD1 (5 bases). The CDR3 totals 14 residues. V lost 8 bases and J 7 bases, leaving 18 bases between the germline ends. The V gene's germline CDR1 is MNHEY and CDR2 SVGAGI. The CDR3 sequence is CASGRARVKNEQFF. DNA for the CDR3: TGTGCCAGCGGTAGGGCCAGGGTGAAGAATGAGCAGTTCTTC.

The CDR3 nucleotides are TGTGCCAGCAGCTTGACAGGGGGCGGTGAAAAACTGTTTTTT. Translation: CASSLTGGGEKLFF. V usage is TRBV7-9 and J usage is TRBJ1-4, with 10 bases identical to TRBD1. The ends lost 3 bases at V and 7 bases at J; junction bases unmatched: 2. Germline V gene lookup returns CDR1 SEHNR and CDR2 FQNEAQ (reference sequence). The CDR3 is made up of 14 amino acids.

This rearrangement joins TRBV4-2 to TRBJ2-1; 7 bases align to TRBD2. The CDR3 is 17 residues long. Germline CDR1 is LGHNA and CDR2 is YNFKEQ. With 0 bases clipped from V and 2 bases from J, the junction kept 7 bases outside the gene matches. The CDR3 coding sequence is TGTGCCAGCAGCCAAGAGCCCGGGACTACTACCTACAATGAGCAGTTCTTC. This translates into CASSQEPGTTTYNEQFF.

The chain links TRBV28 to TRBJ1-5; D not resolved. The CDR3 totals 17 residues. Looked up from germline, CDR1 is MDHEN and CDR2 is SYDVKM. V shed 4 bases and J shed 3 bases, with 19 bases lying between them. CDR3 nucleotides: TGTGCCAGCAGTTCCCAGTCGAAACGTCGTCTCAATCAGCCCCAGCATTTT. This translates into CASSSQSKRRLNQPQHF.

The chain carries TRBV28 and TRBJ2-2; no clear D gene. The CDR3 consists of 14 residues. The V end lost 5 bases, the J end lost 4 bases, and 11 bases lay between the germline ends. Germline CDR1 MDHEN, CDR2 SYDVKM. The CDR3 sequence is CASSPKPATGELFF. CDR3 nucleotide sequence: TGTGCCAGCAGTCCGAAGCCAGCCACCGGGGAGCTGTTTTTT.

This chain uses TRBV6-5 with TRBJ1-2; D unresolved. Per germline, CDR1 MNHEY and CDR2 SVGAGI. The CDR3 covers 12 residues. V was clipped by 0 bases and J by 7 bases, with 6 bases between them. As DNA, the CDR3 is TGTGCCAGCAGTTACTCGTACGGTGGCTACACCTTC. Translating gives CASSYSYGGYTF.

The chain is built from TRBV7-2 and TRBJ2-3, with 9 bases matching TRBD2. This CDR3 is 18 amino acids long. V trimming: 5 bases; J trimming: 4 bases; junction bases outside the gene matches: 16. Per the germline V gene, CDR1 is SGHTA and CDR2 is FQGNSA. The CDR3 coding sequence is TGTGCCAGCAGCGTCCGTCCGGGGGGCGGGAGGGCTGCAGATACGCAGTATTTT. It yields the protein CASSVRPGGGRAADTQYF. Using reference TRBV7-2 and TRBJ2-3 for the parts outside the CDR3, the full variable domain is GAGVSQSPSNKVTEKGKDVELRCDPISGHTALYWYRQSLGQGLEFLIYFQGNSAPDKSGLPSDRFSAERTGGSVSTLTIQRTQQEDSAVYLCASSVRPGGGRAADTQYFGPGTRLTVL.

By its share, this clone is medium-sized (0.01 to 0.1%). Other DNA sequences within the sample encode an identical CDR3. The gene calls are TRBV19 and TRBJ1-5, with a possible D match to TRBD1 (6 bases). The ends were cut back, 2 bases at V and 1 base at J, with 6 bases in the middle. The V gene's germline CDR1 is LNHDA and CDR2 SQIVND (reference sequence). The CDR3 extends over 14 amino acids. The CDR3 loop is CASSIQGSNQPQHF. The DNA for the CDR3 is TGTGCCAGTAGTATACAGGGGAGCAATCAGCCCCAGCATTTT.

This clone has only one observation. The J gene is TRBJ2-2, the V gene TRBV19, with no clear D. Germline CDR1 and CDR2: LNHDA and SQIVND (reference sequence). The CDR3 length is 14 residues. Between the trimmed V and J ends, which lost 6 bases and 2 bases, there was a span of 10 bases. CDR3 nucleotides: TGTGCCAGTAGCAATCGACTCAACACCGGGGAGCTGTTTTTT. Translating it yields CASSNRLNTGELFF.

This clone has only one observation. V and J are TRBV27 and TRBJ2-7; D unresolved. CDR3 size: 13 residues. V was shortened by 6 bases and J by 0 bases, with 9 bases between the two germline ends. Germline V gene lookup returns CDR1 MNHEY and CDR2 SMNVEV (reference sequence). The CDR3 DNA reads as TGTGCCAGCAGGGAACGCTCCTCCTACGAGCAGTACTTC. This sequence encodes CASRERSSYEQYF.